The source of this TCR beta chain is a study of T-cell memory formation after mild COVID-19. Using constant-segment primers, 5'RACE produced TCR alpha and TCR beta cDNA libraries carrying sample barcodes and UMIs. MiXCR, applied by TCRdb to the 5' RACE reads, yields one record per CDR3 protein. The repertoire holds 350,000 to 500,000 distinct CDR3 sequences, with more than 15% as singletons. This clonotype has at least ten counts. Its antigen is currently unknown. CDR3 size: 15 residues. Germline-derived CDR1 and CDR2 are SEHNR and FQNEAQ (reference sequence). Trimming took 8 bases from V and 5 from J; bases not matched to a gene: 11. Whole-study findings and limits: For second-wave clones that peaked at day 37, SARS-CoV-2 specificity went unverified. A second wave expanding day 15 to 37 was CD4+-biased; contracting clones were balanced.

The specimen was PBMCs or a T cell subset sorted from them (not recorded which). The sequence was collected from a man aged 18 to 30 who had mild COVID-19 (a few samples of this study predate the infection). Cell type and time point are not known. This chain connects TRBV7-9 to TRBJ1-1, with 10 positions matching TRBD1. This CDR3 is CASPTWGQGYTEAFF. DNA for the CDR3: TGTGCCAGCCCAACCTGGGGACAGGGGTATACTGAAGCTTTCTTT.